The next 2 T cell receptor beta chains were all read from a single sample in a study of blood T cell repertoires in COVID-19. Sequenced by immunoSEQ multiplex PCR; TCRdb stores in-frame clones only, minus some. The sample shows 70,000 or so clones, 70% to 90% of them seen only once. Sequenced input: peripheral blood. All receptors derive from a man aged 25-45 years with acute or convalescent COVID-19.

DNA for the CDR3: TGTGCCAGCAGTGAATACAGGGGTTCACCCCTCCACTTT. Translation: CASSEYRGSPLHF. This chain links TRBV6-1 with TRBJ1-6; 7 nucleotides agree with TRBD1. V trimming: 2 bases; J trimming: 9 bases; junction bases outside the gene matches: 1. The germline V gene encodes CDR1 MNHNS and CDR2 SASEGT. The CDR3 has 13 residues.

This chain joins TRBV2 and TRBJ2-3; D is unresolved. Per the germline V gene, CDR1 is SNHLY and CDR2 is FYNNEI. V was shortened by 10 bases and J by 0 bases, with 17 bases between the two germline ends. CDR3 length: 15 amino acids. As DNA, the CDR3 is TGTGCCACCGGAAAGGAGATTACTAGCACAGATACGCAGTATTTT. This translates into CATGKEITSTDTQYF. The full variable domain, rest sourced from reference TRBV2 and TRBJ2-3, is EPEVTQTPSHQVTQMGQEVILRCVPISNHLYFYWYRQILGQKVEFLVSFYNNEISEKSEIFDDQFSVERPDGSNFTLKIRSTKLEDSAMYFCATGKEITSTDTQYFGPGTRLTVL.